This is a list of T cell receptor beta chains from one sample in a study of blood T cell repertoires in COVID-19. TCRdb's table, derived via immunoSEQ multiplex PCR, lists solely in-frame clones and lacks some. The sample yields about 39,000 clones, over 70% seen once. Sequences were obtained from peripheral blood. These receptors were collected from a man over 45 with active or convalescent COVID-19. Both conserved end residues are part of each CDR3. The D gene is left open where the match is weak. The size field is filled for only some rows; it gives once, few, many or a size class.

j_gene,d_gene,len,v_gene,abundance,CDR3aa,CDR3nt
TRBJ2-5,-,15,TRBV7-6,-,CASSLGFSRGETQYF,TGTGCCAGCAGCTTAGGGTTTAGCAGGGGAGAGACCCAGTACTTC
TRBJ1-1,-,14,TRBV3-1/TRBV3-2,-,CASSPDSMNTEAFF,TGTGCCAGCAGCCCAGATAGCATGAACACTGAAGCTTTCTTT
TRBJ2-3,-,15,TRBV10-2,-,CASSESTVSTDTQYF,TGCGCCAGCAGTGAGTCGACAGTAAGCACAGATACGCAGTATTTT
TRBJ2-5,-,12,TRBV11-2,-,CASSLDEETQYF,TGTGCCAGCAGCTTAGACGAGGAGACCCAGTACTTC
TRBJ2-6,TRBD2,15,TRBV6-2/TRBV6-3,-,CASSGGGSGANVLTF,TGTGCCAGCAGTGGCGGGGGCTCTGGGGCCAACGTCCTGACTTTC
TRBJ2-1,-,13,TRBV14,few,CASSQDRGNEQFF,TGTGCCAGCAGCCAAGATCGGGGCAATGAGCAGTTCTTC
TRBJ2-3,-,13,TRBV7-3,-,CASSSLVADTQYF,TGTGCCAGCAGCTCCCTAGTTGCAGATACGCAGTATTTT
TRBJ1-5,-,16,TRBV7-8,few,CASSPWDSSLNQPQHF,TGTGCCAGCAGCCCCTGGGACTCCAGCCTCAATCAGCCCCAGCATTTT
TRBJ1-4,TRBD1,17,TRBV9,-,CASSESGTAFSREKLFF,TGTGCCAGCAGCGAGTCCGGGACAGCTTTTTCGAGGGAAAAACTGTTTTTT
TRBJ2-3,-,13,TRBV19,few,CASSDTSSDTQYF,TGTGCCAGTTCCGACACCTCTTCAGATACGCAGTATTTT
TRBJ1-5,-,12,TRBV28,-,CASSLLNQPQHF,TGTGCCAGCAGTTTATTAAATCAGCCCCAGCATTTT
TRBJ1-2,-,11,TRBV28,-,CAEEGNYGYTF,TGTGCCGAGGAGGGTAACTATGGCTACACCTTC
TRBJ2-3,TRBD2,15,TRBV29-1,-,CSVRGGQGSTDTQYF,TGCAGCGTTCGGGGGGGGCAAGGTAGCACAGATACGCAGTATTTT
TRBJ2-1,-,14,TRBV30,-,CAQRRGGPYNEQFF,TGTGCCCAGAGAAGGGGTGGCCCCTACAATGAGCAGTTCTTC
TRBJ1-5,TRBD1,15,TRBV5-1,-,CASSLGDSSNQPQHF,TGCGCCAGCAGCTTAGGGGACAGTAGCAATCAGCCCCAGCATTTT
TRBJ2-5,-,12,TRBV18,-,CASSPTGETQYF,TGTGCCAGCTCACCAACAGGAGAGACCCAGTACTTC
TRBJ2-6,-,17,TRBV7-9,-,CASSLALLRGGANVLTF,TGTGCCAGCAGCTTAGCGCTCCTTAGGGGCGGGGCCAACGTCCTGACTTTC
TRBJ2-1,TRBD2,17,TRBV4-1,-,CASSRSSASGTYNEQFF,TGCGCCAGCAGCCGCTCGTCGGCTAGCGGGACCTACAATGAGCAGTTCTTC
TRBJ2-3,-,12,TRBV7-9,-,CASRGNPDTQYF,TGTGCCAGCCGAGGCAATCCAGATACGCAGTATTTT
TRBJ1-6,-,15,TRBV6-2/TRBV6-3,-,CASSHHSGSGSPLHF,TGTGCCAGCAGTCACCATTCAGGGTCGGGTTCACCCCTCCACTTT
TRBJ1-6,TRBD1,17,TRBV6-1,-,CASSVQGVRSYNSPLHF,TGTGCCAGCAGTGTGCAGGGGGTTCGCTCCTATAATTCACCCCTCCACTTT
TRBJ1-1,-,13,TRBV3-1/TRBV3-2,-,CASSQAGYTEAFF,TGTGCCAGCAGCCAAGCAGGGTACACTGAAGCTTTCTTT
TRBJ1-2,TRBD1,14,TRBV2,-,CASSEEGQTWGYTF,TGTGCCAGCAGTGAAGAGGGACAGACATGGGGCTACACCTTC
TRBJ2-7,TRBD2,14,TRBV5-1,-,CASSWTSGRHEQYF,TGCGCCAGCAGCTGGACTAGCGGGAGGCACGAGCAGTACTTC
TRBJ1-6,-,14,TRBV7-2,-,CASSLNPTNSPLHF,TGTGCCAGCAGCTTAAATCCGACAAATTCACCCCTCCACTTT
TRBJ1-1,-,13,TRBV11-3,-,CASSLAADTEAFF,TGTGCCAGCAGCTTAGCCGCGGACACTGAAGCTTTCTTT
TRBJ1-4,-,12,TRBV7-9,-,CASTIALGELFF,TGTGCCAGCACTATAGCTCTCGGGGAACTGTTTTTT
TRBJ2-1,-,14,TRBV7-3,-,CASSPYPEVNEQFF,TGTGCCAGCAGCCCCTATCCAGAGGTCAATGAGCAGTTCTTC
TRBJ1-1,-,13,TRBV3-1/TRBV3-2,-,CASSQLTATEAFF,TGTGCCAGCAGCCAATTGACAGCGACCGAAGCTTTCTTT
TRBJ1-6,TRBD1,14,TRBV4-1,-,CASSQETGLSPLHF,TGCGCCAGCAGCCAAGAGACAGGGCTTTCACCCCTCCACTTT
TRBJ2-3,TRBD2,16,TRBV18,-,CASSPVAGEAADTQYF,TGTGCCAGCTCACCCGTAGCGGGGGAGGCGGCAGATACGCAGTATTTT
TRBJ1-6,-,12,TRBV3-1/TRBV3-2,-,CASSPIGQPLHF,TGTGCCAGCAGCCCTATTGGACAGCCCCTCCACTTT
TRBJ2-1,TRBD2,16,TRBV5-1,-,CASSRGLAGLYNEQFF,TGCGCCAGCAGCCGGGGACTAGCGGGACTTTACAATGAGCAGTTCTTC
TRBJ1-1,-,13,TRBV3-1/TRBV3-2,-,CASSQVTDTEAFF,TGTGCCAGCAGCCAAGTAACGGACACTGAAGCTTTCTTT
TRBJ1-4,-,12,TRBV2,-,CASSERIEKLFF,TGTGCCAGCAGTGAGAGGATTGAAAAACTGTTTTTT
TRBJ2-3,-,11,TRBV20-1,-,CSALKLPTQYF,TGCAGTGCCCTCAAGCTCCCTACGCAGTATTTT
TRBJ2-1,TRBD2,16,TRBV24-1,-,CATSDFTSGTYNEQFF,TGTGCCACCAGTGATTTTACTAGCGGCACCTACAATGAGCAGTTCTTC
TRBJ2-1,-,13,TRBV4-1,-,CASSQEGGGEQFF,TGCGCCAGCAGCCAAGAGGGGGGTGGCGAGCAGTTCTTC
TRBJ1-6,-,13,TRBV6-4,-,CASRDSDNSPLHF,TGTGCCAGCAGGGACAGCGATAATTCACCCCTCCACTTT
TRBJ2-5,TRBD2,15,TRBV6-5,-,CASSPPGLAGETQYF,TGTGCCAGCAGCCCCCCGGGACTAGCGGGAGAGACCCAGTACTTC
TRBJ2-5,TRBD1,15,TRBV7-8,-,CASSRTGGFWETQYF,TGTGCCAGCAGTCGGACAGGGGGCTTCTGGGAGACCCAGTACTTC
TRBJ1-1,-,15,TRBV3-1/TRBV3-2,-,CASSPYTRGNTEAFF,TGTGCCAGCAGCCCATACACGAGAGGGAACACTGAAGCTTTCTTT
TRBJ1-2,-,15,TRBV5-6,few,CASSYTTATNYGYTF,TGTGCCAGCAGCTATACAACAGCTACTAACTATGGCTACACCTTC
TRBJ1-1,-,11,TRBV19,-,CATHWGLQAFF,TGTGCCACCCATTGGGGACTGCAAGCTTTCTTT
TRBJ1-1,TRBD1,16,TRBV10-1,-,CASSESPRQGFQGAFF,TGCGCCAGCAGTGAATCGCCGAGACAGGGGTTTCAAGGGGCTTTCTTT
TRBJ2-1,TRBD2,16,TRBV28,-,CASSTWGGGRYNEQFF,TGTGCCAGCAGTACTTGGGGGGGAGGGAGGTACAATGAGCAGTTCTTC
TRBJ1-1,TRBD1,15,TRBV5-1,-,CASIRTGDMNTEAFF,TGCGCCAGCATTCGGACAGGGGATATGAACACTGAAGCTTTCTTT
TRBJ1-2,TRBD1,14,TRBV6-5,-,CASSYSKRGHGYTF,TGTGCCAGCAGTTACTCGAAGAGGGGGCACGGCTACACCTTC
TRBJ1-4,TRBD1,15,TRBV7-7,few,CASSLGTGESEKLFF,TGTGCTAGCAGCCTAGGGACAGGGGAGAGTGAAAAACTGTTTTTT
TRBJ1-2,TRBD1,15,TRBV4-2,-,CASSHAGQGGYGYTF,TGTGCCAGCAGCCACGCTGGACAGGGAGGCTATGGCTACACCTTC
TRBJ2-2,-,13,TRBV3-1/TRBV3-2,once,CASSPSGTGELFF,TGTGCCAGCAGCCCGTCGGGCACCGGGGAGCTGTTTTTT
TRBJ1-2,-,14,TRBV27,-,CASSFKGFNYGYTF,TGTGCCAGCAGTTTTAAGGGGTTTAACTATGGCTACACCTTC
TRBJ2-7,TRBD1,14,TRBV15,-,CATGHRTGADEQYF,TGTGCCACCGGCCATCGGACAGGGGCGGACGAGCAGTACTTC
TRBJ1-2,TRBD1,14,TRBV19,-,CATRTGGAGYGYTF,TGTGCCACCCGGACAGGGGGCGCAGGCTATGGCTACACCTTC